The 22 T cell receptor beta chains below come from one sample, sequenced in a study of cytomegalovirus exposure and HLA in healthy donors. With 60 Vbeta and 13 Jbeta primers, the PCR was carried out. The repertoire was sequenced with immunoSEQ multiplex PCR; TCRdb's copy has only in-frame clones and lacks some. The sample yields about 55,000 clones, roughly 53% seen once. Specimen: PBMCs. The source is a human donor in good health.

CDR3 sequence: CASSLRRFGGSGNTIYF. CDR3 DNA: TGTGCCAGCAGCTTACGGCGGTTCGGGGGCTCTGGAAACACCATATATTTT. V and J are TRBV7-9 and TRBJ1-3; D perhaps matches TRBD1 (5 bases). V dropped 2 bases and J dropped 0 bases, with 14 bases sitting between them. The CDR3 sequence is 17 residues long. Germline V gene data show CDR1 as SEHNR and CDR2 as FQNEAQ (reference sequence).

This chain uses TRBV5-1 with TRBJ1-6; no definite D call. The CDR3 is 14 amino acids. Trimming cost V 0 bases and J 2 bases, with 3 bases left between them. The germline V gene encodes CDR1 SGHRS and CDR2 YFSETQ. The CDR3 DNA is TGCGCCAGCAGCTTGGGTACCTATAATTCACCCCTCCACTTT. This gives the protein CASSLGTYNSPLHF.

This clone has more than one count but fewer than ten. The V gene is TRBV7-9, the J gene TRBJ2-7; D is ambiguous. The V and J ends lost 5 bases and 3 bases respectively, with 11 bases between them. This CDR3 has 13 amino acids. CDR1 is SEHNR, CDR2 FQNEAQ, per germline (reference sequence). CDR3 in DNA: TGTGCCAGCAGCCCCGCGGCAGACTACGAGCAGTACTTC. Translation gives CASSPAADYEQYF. Drawing the rest from reference TRBV7-9 and TRBJ2-7, the complete variable domain is DTGVSQNPRHKITKRGQNVTFRCDPISEHNRLYWYRQTLGQGPEFLTYFQNEAQLEKSRLLSDRFSAERPKGSFSTLEIQRTEQGDSAMYLCASSPAADYEQYFGPGTRLTVT.

The V call is TRBV2, the J call TRBJ1-2; maybe TRBD1 (5 bases). The CDR3 runs 14 residues. Per germline, CDR1 SNHLY and CDR2 FYNNEI. Trimming cost V 5 bases and J 2 bases, with 12 bases left between them. CDR3 protein: CASSSAGQNYGYTF. CDR3 in DNA: TGTGCCAGCAGTTCGGCAGGGCAGAACTATGGCTACACCTTC.

This clone was counted a few times. The V call is TRBV28, the J call TRBJ1-2; 8 nucleotides line up with TRBD1. The germline V gene encodes CDR1 MDHEN and CDR2 SYDVKM. Unmatched junction bases numbered 4, after V lost 3 bases and J lost 7 bases. This CDR3 region has 13 residues. The CDR3 spells CASSLGRGLGYTF. As DNA, the CDR3 is TGTGCCAGCAGTTTGGGCAGGGGGCTTGGCTACACCTTC.

V and J are TRBV2 and TRBJ1-5; 8 bases map to TRBD1. V gave up 5 bases and J gave up 5 bases; unmatched junction bases: 2. The germline V gene encodes CDR1 SNHLY and CDR2 FYNNEI. The CDR3 totals 13 residues. This CDR3 reads CASSLQGDQPQHF. The CDR3 DNA sequence: TGTGCCAGCAGTCTACAGGGGGATCAGCCCCAGCATTTT.

The chain joins TRBV2 to TRBJ2-5, with TRBD2 matching 16 bases. The CDR3 covers 15 residues. Germline CDR1 and CDR2: SNHLY and FYNNEI. The ends lost 6 bases at V and 5 bases at J; junction bases unmatched: 3. CDR3 bases: TGTGCCAGCAGGGGGACTAGCGGGGGGGCGGAGACCCAGTACTTC. Residues: CASRGTSGGAETQYF.

The chain links TRBV9 to TRBJ1-2; 8 positions agree with TRBD1. This CDR3 has 15 amino acids. CDR1 SGDLS and CDR2 YYNGEE come from the germline V gene. The J segment lost 8 bases and the V segment lost 2 bases, leaving 11 bases of the junction unmatched. The CDR3 sequence: CASSVHGQGLGGYTF. DNA of the CDR3: TGTGCCAGCAGCGTCCATGGACAGGGCTTGGGAGGCTACACCTTC.

The genes are TRBV18 and TRBJ1-3; D is ambiguous. The CDR3 has 14 amino acids. The germline V gene encodes CDR1 KGHSH and CDR2 LQKENI. V was trimmed by 2 bases and J by 6 bases, leaving 11 bases between them. CDR3 DNA: TGTGCCAGCTCACCAGCGGGTTCAGAAAACACCATATATTTT. It translates to CASSPAGSENTIYF.

This sequence joins TRBV7-2 and TRBJ1-5; unclear D gene. Germline V gives CDR1 SGHTA, CDR2 FQGNSA. Trimming took off 0 bases at V and 0 bases at J, with 12 bases between the two ends. The CDR3 length is 17 residues. This CDR3 is CASSLAFLGASNQPQHF. The CDR3, as DNA: TGTGCCAGCAGCTTAGCATTTTTGGGAGCTAGCAATCAGCCCCAGCATTTT.

This clone occurred a few times. The chain has TRBV9 and TRBJ2-5; tentatively, D is TRBD2 (7 bases). The DNA end is more similar to TRBJ2-7, so the J call may be wrong. Germline CDR1 reads SGDLS; CDR2 reads YYNGEE. This CDR3 is built from 16 residues. CDR3 sequence reads: CASSVGSGGSSYEQYF. As DNA, the CDR3 is TGTGCCAGCAGCGTAGGTTCGGGGGGCAGCTCCTACGAGCAGTACTTC.

This clone appeared a few times. The chain carries TRBV18 and TRBJ1-6, with TRBD1 matching over 9 bases. V lost 6 bases, J lost 5 bases, and 5 bases stayed unmatched. This CDR3 has 15 residues. Germline loops: CDR1 KGHSH, CDR2 LQKENI. CDR3 DNA: TGTGCCAGCTCGGCCCGACAGGGGGATAATTCACCCCTCCACTTT. Its protein is CASSARQGDNSPLHF.

The count of this clone is one. The V gene is TRBV4-2, the J gene TRBJ2-1; D is possibly TRBD1 (5 bases). V was trimmed by 4 bases and J by 7 bases, leaving 14 bases between them. The CDR3 runs to 14 residues. Germline-derived CDR1 and CDR2 are LGHNA and YNFKEQ. Written as DNA, the CDR3 is TGTGCCAGCAGCCCCGCCTACAGGCGGAATGAGCAGTTCTTC. Translating gives CASSPAYRRNEQFF.

This clone was counted between two and nine times. The chain employs TRBV2 and TRBJ2-7; 8 positions match TRBD1. The CDR3 extends over 13 amino acids. Germline trimming cut 6 bases from V and 5 bases from J; bases unmatched to any gene: 6. Germline-derived CDR1 and CDR2 are SNHLY and FYNNEI. The CDR3, as DNA: TGTGCCAGCAGCGCGGACAGGGAAAACGAGCAGTACTTC. As protein: CASSADRENEQYF.

The chain employs TRBV20-1 and TRBJ2-7; 7 positions agree with TRBD1. J gave up 4 bases and V 5 bases, and 2 bases lay outside the gene matches. This CDR3 comprises 11 residues. Germline V gives CDR1 DFQATT, CDR2 SNEGSKA (reference sequence). The CDR3 sequence: CSARTGYEQYF. CDR3 DNA: TGCAGTGCTCGGACAGGATACGAGCAGTACTTC.

The rearrangement uses TRBV4-1 and TRBJ2-7; TRBD1 agrees at 9 bases. The V and J ends lost 3 bases and 0 bases, in that order; junction bases with no gene match: 3. This CDR3 region has 15 residues. Looked up from germline, CDR1 is MGHRA and CDR2 is YSYEKL. In DNA form, the CDR3 reads TGCGCCAGCAGCCAGGGGACAGGGCCCTCCTACGAGCAGTACTTC. Translated, it gives CASSQGTGPSYEQYF.

CDR3 coding DNA: TGTGCCAGCAGCTTGGGTCTCCGGGACAGGGGGCTTCAGCCCCAGCATTTT. This translates into CASSLGLRDRGLQPQHF. This rearrangement joins TRBV5-8 to TRBJ1-5; 12 bases line up with TRBD1. CDR3 length equals 17 residues. The junction had 7 bases not matched to a gene; V was cut back by 0 bases and J by 6 bases. CDR1 is SGHTS and CDR2 is YDEGEE in the germline V gene.

A few counts support this clone. This sequence joins TRBV18 and TRBJ2-1, with D perhaps TRBD1 (5 bases). The germline V gene encodes CDR1 KGHSH and CDR2 LQKENI. The CDR3 consists of 13 residues. With 4 bases removed from V and 4 bases from J, the gap between germline ends came to 8 bases. CDR3: CASSLTGYNEQFF. CDR3 in DNA: TGTGCCAGCTCACTAACAGGTTACAATGAGCAGTTCTTC.

This chain uses TRBV15 with TRBJ1-6, with 7 bases that match TRBD1. V was pared by 2 bases and J by 9 bases, with 7 bases of the junction left unmatched. Germline loops: CDR1 LNHNV, CDR2 YYDKDF (reference sequence). This CDR3 contains 15 residues. As DNA, the CDR3 is TGTGCCACCAGCAGAACAGGGGACCGTGGTTCACCCCTCCACTTT. This codes for CATSRTGDRGSPLHF. The variable domain in full, with the rest retrieved from reference TRBV15 and TRBJ1-6, is DAMVIQNPRYQVTQFGKPVTLSCSQTLNHNVMYWYQQKSSQAPKLLFHYYDKDFNNEADTPDNFQSRRPNTSFCFLDIRSPGLGDTAMYLCATSRTGDRGSPLHFGNGTRLTVT.

This chain links TRBV10-3 with TRBJ1-1, with D possibly being TRBD1 (5 bases). CDR1 is ENHRY, CDR2 SYGVKD, per germline. Between the trimmed V and J ends, which lost 1 base and 4 bases, there was a span of 7 bases. CDR3 length: 13 amino acids. Here the CDR3 reads CAISEWGGTEAFF. CDR3 sequence (DNA): TGTGCCATCAGTGAGTGGGGGGGCACTGAAGCTTTCTTT.

The gene calls are TRBV6-1 and TRBJ2-1, with a tentative D call TRBD2 (6 bases). Trimming left V 1 base short and J 8 bases short, with 15 bases between. Germline CDR1 and CDR2: MNHNS and SASEGT. The CDR3 covers 15 residues. The CDR3 spells CASSEGLGYTYEQFF. The CDR3 region has the DNA TGTGCCAGCAGTGAAGGACTAGGGTATACGTATGAGCAGTTCTTC.

The chain combines TRBV7-8 with TRBJ1-3, with D hard to call. The V end lost 3 bases, the J end lost 2 bases, and 8 bases lay between the germline ends. Germline V gives CDR1 SGHVS, CDR2 FQNEAQ. CDR3 length equals 14 residues. Written as DNA, the CDR3 is TGTGCCAGCAGCTTCGTCGAGGCTGGAAACACCATATATTTT. Protein product: CASSFVEAGNTIYF.